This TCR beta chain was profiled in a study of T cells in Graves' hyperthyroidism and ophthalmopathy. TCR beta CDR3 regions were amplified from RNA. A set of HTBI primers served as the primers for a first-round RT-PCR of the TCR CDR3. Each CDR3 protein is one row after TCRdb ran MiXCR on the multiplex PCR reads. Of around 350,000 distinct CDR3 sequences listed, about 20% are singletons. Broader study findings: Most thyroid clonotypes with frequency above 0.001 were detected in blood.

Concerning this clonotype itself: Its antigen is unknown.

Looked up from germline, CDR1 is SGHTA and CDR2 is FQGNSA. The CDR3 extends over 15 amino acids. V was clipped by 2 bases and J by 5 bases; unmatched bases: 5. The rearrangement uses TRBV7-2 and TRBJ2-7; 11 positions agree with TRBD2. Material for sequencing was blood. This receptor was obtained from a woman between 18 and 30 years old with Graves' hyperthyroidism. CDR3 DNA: TGTGCCAGCAGCTTATTAGCGGGGGGGATCGACGAGCAGTACTTC. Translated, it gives CASSLLAGGIDEQYF. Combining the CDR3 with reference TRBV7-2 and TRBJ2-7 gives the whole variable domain GAGVSQSPSNKVTEKGKDVELRCDPISGHTALYWYRQSLGQGLEFLIYFQGNSAPDKSGLPSDRFSAERTGGSVSTLTIQRTQQEDSAVYLCASSLLAGGIDEQYFGPGTRLTVT.